The 20 T cell receptor beta chains in this list originate from one sample, sequenced in a study of shared clonotypes between healthy human individuals. Terminally differentiated effector memory CD45RA+ cells were excluded from the naive CD8 cells, which were CD45RO-negative and positively selected for CCR7. Some clones are missing from TCRdb's copy, which holds only in-frame ones; the method was immunoSEQ multiplex PCR. Of 1.5 million to 2.5 million clones in the sample, less than 95% were seen once. Sample: naive CD8+ T cells sorted from blood. Receptors were obtained from a young man in good health.

The gene calls are TRBV19 and TRBJ2-7; perhaps TRBD2 as D (6 bases). Trimming left V 3 bases short and J 5 bases short, with 14 bases between. This CDR3 is 14 amino acids long. The V gene's germline CDR1 is LNHDA and CDR2 SQIVND (reference sequence). As DNA, the CDR3 is TGTGCCAGTAGTATGGGGGGTTCTTGGAACGAGCAGTACTTC. It is translated as CASSMGGSWNEQYF. The full variable domain, in which reference TRBV19 and TRBJ2-7 provide the parts outside the CDR3, is DGGITQSPKYLFRKEGQNVTLSCEQNLNHDAMYWYRQDPGQGLRLIYYSQIVNDFQKGDIAEGYSVSREKKESFPLTVTSAQKNPTAFYLCASSMGGSWNEQYFGPGTRLTVT.

This chain joins TRBV6-6 and TRBJ1-5; unclear D gene. V shed 1 base and J shed 6 bases, with 13 bases lying between them. Looked up from germline, CDR1 is MNHNY and CDR2 is SVGAGI (reference sequence). The CDR3 sequence is 15 residues long. For the CDR3, the DNA is TGTGCCAGCAGTTACTGGACGGAAGCAAGTCAGCCCCAGCATTTT. Translated: CASSYWTEASQPQHF.

V usage is TRBV30 and J usage is TRBJ2-7; 8 bases align to TRBD1. This CDR3 has 15 residues. Germline CDR1 is GTSNPN and CDR2 is SVGIG (reference sequence). The trim removed 1 base at V and 0 bases at J, leaving 5 bases unmatched. CDR3 loop: CAWSAGTGPSYEQYF. The CDR3 region has the DNA TGTGCCTGGAGTGCCGGGACAGGACCCTCCTACGAGCAGTACTTC.

About this clone itself: The sample holds other DNA sequences that translate to the same CDR3. The rearrangement links TRBV28 to TRBJ2-7; no firm D call. CDR1 is MDHEN, CDR2 SYDVKM, per germline. V was shortened by 4 bases and J by 4 bases, with 8 bases between the two germline ends. The CDR3 runs 12 residues. CDR3 nucleotide sequence: TGTGCCAGCAGTTCGTCTACTTACGAGCAGTACTTC. The encoded protein is CASSSSTYEQYF.

This rearrangement joins TRBV4-3 to TRBJ2-7, with D possibly called TRBD1 or TRBD2 (5 bases each). This CDR3 has 15 amino acids. The germline V gene encodes CDR1 LGHNA and CDR2 YSLEER. V lost 0 bases and J lost 3, with 12 bases in between. This CDR3 reads CASSQDPGTVYEQYF. The CDR3 DNA reads as TGCGCCAGCAGCCAAGACCCAGGGACGGTCTACGAGCAGTACTTC.

This sequence joins TRBV6-1 and TRBJ1-4; maybe TRBD1 (6 bases). CDR1 MNHNS and CDR2 SASEGT come from the germline V gene. V lost 2 bases, J lost 5 bases, and 15 bases lay in between. CDR3 length: 16 amino acids. CDR3 DNA: TGTGCCAGCAGTGAAAGTGAAACAGGGCCCAATGAAAAACTGTTTTTT. It yields the protein CASSESETGPNEKLFF.

The rearrangement links TRBV7-2 to TRBJ2-7, with D maybe TRBD2 (6 bases). V lost 1 base and J lost 5, with 15 bases in between. CDR1 is SGHTA and CDR2 is FQGNSA in the germline V gene. The CDR3 spans 15 residues. CDR3 region: CASSLGYGGAHEQYF. Here the CDR3 DNA reads TGTGCCAGCAGCTTAGGTTACGGGGGAGCCCACGAGCAGTACTTC.

The chain has TRBV7-9 and TRBJ2-7; TRBD1 is a possible D gene (5 bases). This CDR3 contains 16 residues. V was cut by 3 bases and J by 3 bases, with 18 bases left in between. Looked up from germline, CDR1 is SEHNR and CDR2 is FQNEAQ (reference sequence). CDR3 protein: CASSFSSEDRHYEQYF. The DNA of the CDR3 is TGTGCCAGCAGCTTTTCCTCGGAAGACAGACACTACGAGCAGTACTTC.

The chain is built from TRBV7-9 and TRBJ1-2; TRBD1 agrees at 8 bases. Germline V CDR1 and CDR2: SEHNR, FQNEAQ (reference sequence). The CDR3 runs to 13 residues. The trim removed 5 bases at V and 4 bases at J, leaving 3 bases unmatched. CDR3 in amino acids: CASSKTGVYGYTF. The DNA for the CDR3 is TGTGCCAGCAGCAAGACAGGGGTCTATGGCTACACCTTC.

This clone was counted once. The genes are TRBV5-1 and TRBJ2-1; D remains ambiguous. V was shortened by 1 base and J by 6 bases, with 14 bases between the two germline ends. The CDR3 consists of 15 residues. Germline loops: CDR1 SGHRS, CDR2 YFSETQ. CDR3 in amino acids: CASSLSYGVGNEQFF. The CDR3 coding sequence is TGCGCCAGCAGCTTGAGTTATGGGGTCGGCAATGAGCAGTTCTTC. Complete variable domain (other parts from reference TRBV5-1 and TRBJ2-1): KAGVTQTPRYLIKTRGQQVTLSCSPISGHRSVSWYQQTPGQGLQFLFEYFSETQRNKGNFPGRFSGRQFSNSRSEMNVSTLELGDSALYLCASSLSYGVGNEQFFGPGTRLTVL.

The gene calls are TRBV7-9 and TRBJ2-4; D might be TRBD2 (5 bases). The V end was cut by 5 bases, the J end by 2 bases, with 16 bases between. Germline CDR1 and CDR2: SEHNR and FQNEAQ (reference sequence). This CDR3 comprises 16 residues. CDR3 region: CASSAPVTGTKNIQYF. In DNA form, the CDR3 reads TGTGCCAGCAGCGCCCCCGTGACGGGGACCAAAAACATTCAGTACTTC.

This clone has a single count. The CDR3 sequence is CASSQEMTGGLYEQYF. The CDR3 DNA is TGCGCCAGCAGCCAGGAGATGACAGGGGGTCTCTACGAGCAGTACTTC. This sequence joins TRBV4-1 and TRBJ2-7, with 9 bases lining up with TRBD1. In germline, CDR1 is MGHRA, CDR2 YSYEKL. Trimming took 3 bases from V and 3 from J; bases not matched to a gene: 9. The CDR3 is 16 amino acids.

This clone was recorded only once. The V call is TRBV27, the J call TRBJ2-2; D tentatively fits TRBD1 or TRBD2 (5 bases each). The length of the CDR3 is 13 residues. Germline V gene sequence: CDR1 MNHEY, CDR2 SMNVEV (reference sequence). The germline V and J ends were trimmed by 8 bases and 0 bases, with 7 bases remaining between them. CDR3 DNA sequence: TGTGCCAGCGAGGGGACGAACACCGGGGAGCTGTTTTTT. This translates into CASEGTNTGELFF.

V and J are TRBV5-8 and TRBJ2-1; no reliable D call. V was shortened by 5 bases and J by 0 bases, with 12 bases between the two germline ends. Germline CDR1 SGHTS, CDR2 YDEGEE. This CDR3 has 15 residues. CDR3: CASSVGIRSYNEQFF. For the CDR3, the DNA is TGTGCCAGCAGTGTGGGTATCCGCTCCTACAATGAGCAGTTCTTC.

This chain connects TRBV29-1 to TRBJ2-7, with D perhaps matching TRBD1 (5 bases). The V gene lost 4 bases and the J gene lost 3 bases, with 7 bases spanning the gap. The germline CDR1 and CDR2 sequences are SQVTM and ANQGSEA. The CDR3 consists of 11 residues. CDR3 amino acids: CSVVQDYEQYF. The CDR3 nucleotides are TGCAGCGTTGTACAGGACTACGAGCAGTACTTC.

This rearrangement joins TRBV5-8 to TRBJ2-7, with D unresolved. This CDR3 has 13 amino acids. V was shortened by 4 bases and J by 2 bases, with 10 bases between the two germline ends. Per the germline V gene, CDR1 is SGHTS and CDR2 is YDEGEE. CDR3 nucleotide sequence: TGTGCCAGCAGCCTCTCCGCGGCCTACGAGCAGTACTTC. This encodes CASSLSAAYEQYF.

In DNA, the CDR3 is TGTGCCAGCAGTTACTCGACCACAGATACGCAGTATTTT. Encoded protein: CASSYSTTDTQYF. The chain is built from TRBV6-6 and TRBJ2-3; D not certain. Trimming stripped 0 bases from V and 2 bases from J, with 3 bases between. The germline CDR1 and CDR2 sequences are MNHNY and SVGAGI (reference sequence). The CDR3 has 13 residues.

The genes are TRBV6-1 and TRBJ2-7, with 9 bases aligning to TRBD2. The CDR3 has 16 amino acids. The germline CDR1 and CDR2 sequences are MNHNS and SASEGT. Germline trimming cut 3 bases from V and 3 bases from J; bases unmatched to any gene: 9. In DNA, the CDR3 is TGTGCCAGCAGTGAGTGGCTAGCGGGGACCTTCTACGAGCAGTACTTC. Translating it yields CASSEWLAGTFYEQYF.

This clone was counted once. V usage is TRBV6-1 and J usage is TRBJ2-7, with D hard to call. V gave up 1 base and J gave up 0 bases, with 10 bases separating them. The CDR3 runs to 15 residues. Germline V lookup: CDR1 MNHNS, CDR2 SASEGT. DNA of the CDR3: TGTGCCAGCAGTGAAGATAGGTCTAACTCCTACGAGCAGTACTTC. It is translated as CASSEDRSNSYEQYF.

The chain recombines TRBV10-3 with TRBJ2-5; 8 nucleotides agree with TRBD1. Unmatched junction bases numbered 3, after V lost 2 bases and J lost 1 base. CDR1 is ENHRY and CDR2 is SYGVKD in the germline V gene. CDR3 length: 15 residues. The CDR3 protein is CAISEEGTGQETQYF. CDR3 DNA sequence: TGTGCCATCAGTGAGGAGGGGACAGGCCAAGAGACCCAGTACTTC.